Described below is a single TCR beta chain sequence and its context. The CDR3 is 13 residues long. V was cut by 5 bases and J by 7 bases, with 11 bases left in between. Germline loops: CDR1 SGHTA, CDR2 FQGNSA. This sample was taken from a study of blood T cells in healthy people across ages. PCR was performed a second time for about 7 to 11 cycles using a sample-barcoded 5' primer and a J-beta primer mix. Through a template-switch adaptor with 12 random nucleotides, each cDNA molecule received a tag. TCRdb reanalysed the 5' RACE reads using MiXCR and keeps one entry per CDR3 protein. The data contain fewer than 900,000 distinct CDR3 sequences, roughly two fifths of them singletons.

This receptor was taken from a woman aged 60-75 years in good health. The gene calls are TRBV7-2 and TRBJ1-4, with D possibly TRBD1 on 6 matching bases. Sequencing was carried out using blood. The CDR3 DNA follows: TGTGCCAGCAGCGCCGGGACACCTGAAAAACTGTTTTTT. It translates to CASSAGTPEKLFF.